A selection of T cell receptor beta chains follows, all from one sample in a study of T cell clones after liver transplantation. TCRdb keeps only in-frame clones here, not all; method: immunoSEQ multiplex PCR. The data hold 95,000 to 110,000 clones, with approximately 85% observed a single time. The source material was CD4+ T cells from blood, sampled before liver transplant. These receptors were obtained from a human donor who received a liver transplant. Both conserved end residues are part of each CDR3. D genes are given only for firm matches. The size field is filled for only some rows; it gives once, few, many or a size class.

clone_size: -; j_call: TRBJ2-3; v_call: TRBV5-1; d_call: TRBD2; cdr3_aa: CASSLALSPTGGRSHTQYF; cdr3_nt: TGCGCCAGCAGCTTGGCGCTATCCCCAACTGGCGGGAGAAGTCATACGCAGTATTTT
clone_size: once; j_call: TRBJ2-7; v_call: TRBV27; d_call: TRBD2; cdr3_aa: CASKGPATSGRRYEQYF; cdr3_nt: TGTGCCAGCAAGGGACCGGCTACTAGCGGGAGAAGATACGAGCAGTACTTC
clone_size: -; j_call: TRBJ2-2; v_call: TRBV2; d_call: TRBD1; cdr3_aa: CASSVGQGYGELFF; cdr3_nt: TGTGCCAGCAGTGTAGGACAGGGCTACGGGGAGCTGTTTTTT
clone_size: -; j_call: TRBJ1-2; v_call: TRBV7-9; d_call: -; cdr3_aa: CASSDRNLYGYTF; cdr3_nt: TGTGCCAGCAGCGACAGGAACCTTTATGGCTACACCTTC
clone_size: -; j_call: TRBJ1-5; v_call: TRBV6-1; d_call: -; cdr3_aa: CASSEWKPQHF; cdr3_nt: TGTGCCAGCAGTGAATGGAAGCCCCAGCATTTT
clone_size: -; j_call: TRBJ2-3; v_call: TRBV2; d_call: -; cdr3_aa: CASSGPRPGRRGGDRTDTQYF; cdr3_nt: TGTGCCAGCAGTGGACCCAGGCCTGGACGGAGAGGCGGAGATCGCACAGATACGCAGTATTTT
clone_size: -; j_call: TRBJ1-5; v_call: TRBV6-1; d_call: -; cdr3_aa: CASSLGYSNQPQHF; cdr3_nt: TGTGCCAGCAGTTTAGGTTATAGCAATCAGCCCCAGCATTTT
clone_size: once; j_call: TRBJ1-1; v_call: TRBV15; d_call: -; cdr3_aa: CATSSIRSTEAFF; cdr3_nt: TGTGCCACCAGCAGTATTAGAAGCACTGAAGCTTTCTTT
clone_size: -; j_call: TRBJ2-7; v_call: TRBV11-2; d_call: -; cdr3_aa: CASSLEGLRNYEQYF; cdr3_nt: TGTGCCAGCAGCTTAGAGGGCTTACGGAACTACGAGCAGTACTTC
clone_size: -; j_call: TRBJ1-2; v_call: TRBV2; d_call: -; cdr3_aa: CASRTVYGYTF; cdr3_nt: TGTGCCAGCCGGACAGTTTATGGCTACACCTTC
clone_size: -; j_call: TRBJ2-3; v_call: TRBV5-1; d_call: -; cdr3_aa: CASSSQGTSTSTDTQYF; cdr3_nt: TGCGCCAGCAGCTCACAGGGGACTTCAACTAGCACAGATACGCAGTATTTT
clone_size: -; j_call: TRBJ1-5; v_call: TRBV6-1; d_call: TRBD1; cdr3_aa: CASTGAPSNQPQHF; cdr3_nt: TGTGCCAGTACAGGGGCTCCGAGCAATCAGCCCCAGCATTTT
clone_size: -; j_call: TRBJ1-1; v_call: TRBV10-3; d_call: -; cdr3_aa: CAISYGSTEAFF; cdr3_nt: TGTGCCATCAGTTACGGGAGCACTGAAGCTTTCTTT
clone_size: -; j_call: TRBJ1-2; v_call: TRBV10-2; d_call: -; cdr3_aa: CASRDTANYGYTF; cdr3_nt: TGCGCCAGCCGCGACACGGCTAACTATGGCTACACCTTC
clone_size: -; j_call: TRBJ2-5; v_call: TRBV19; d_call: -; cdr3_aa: CASMGKQETQYF; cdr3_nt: TGTGCCAGTATGGGCAAACAAGAGACCCAGTACTTC